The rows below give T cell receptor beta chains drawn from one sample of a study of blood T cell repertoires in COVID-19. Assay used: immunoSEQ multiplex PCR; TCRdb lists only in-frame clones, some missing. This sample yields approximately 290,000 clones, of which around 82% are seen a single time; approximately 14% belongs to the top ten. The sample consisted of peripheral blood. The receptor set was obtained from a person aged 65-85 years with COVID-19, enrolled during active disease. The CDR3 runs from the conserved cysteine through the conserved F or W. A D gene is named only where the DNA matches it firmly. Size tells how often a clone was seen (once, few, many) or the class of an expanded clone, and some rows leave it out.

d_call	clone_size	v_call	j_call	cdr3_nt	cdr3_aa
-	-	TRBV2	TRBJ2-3	TGTGCCAGCAGTGAGGACACCACAGATACGCAGTATTTT	CASSEDTTDTQYF
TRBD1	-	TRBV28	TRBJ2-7	TGTGCCAGCAGGCGACAGGGGGCTTTGTACGAGCAGTACTTC	CASRRQGALYEQYF
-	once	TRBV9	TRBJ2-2	TGTGCCAGCATACGGGACCCGGGGGCCGGGGAGCTGTTTTTT	CASIRDPGAGELFF
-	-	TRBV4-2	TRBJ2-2	TGTGCCAGCAGCCCTCAGTCTAGAAACACCGGGGAGCTGTTTTTT	CASSPQSRNTGELFF
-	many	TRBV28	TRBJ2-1	TGTGCCAGCCGGGAGAGCTCCTACAATGAGCAGTTCTTC	CASRESSYNEQFF
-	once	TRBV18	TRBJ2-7	TGTGCCAGCTCACCTTCAGGGGTTGGCGAGCAGTACTTC	CASSPSGVGEQYF
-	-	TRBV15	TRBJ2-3	TGTGCCACCAGCAGAGTTCGTACCGAGGATACGCAGTATTTT	CATSRVRTEDTQYF
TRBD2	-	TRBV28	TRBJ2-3	TGTGCCAGCTCGCGGGGAGGGGACCTCACAGATACGCAGTATTTT	CASSRGGDLTDTQYF
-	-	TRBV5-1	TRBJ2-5	TGCGCCAGCAGCTTGGATGGCCGAGGCAGAGAGACCCAGTACTTC	CASSLDGRGRETQYF
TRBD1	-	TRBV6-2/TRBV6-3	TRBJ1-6	TGTGCCAGCAGCCTAGGGGGCGCGGATTCACCCCTCCACTTT	CASSLGGADSPLHF
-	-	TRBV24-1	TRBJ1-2	TGTGCCACCAGTGATTTCAGCTATGGCTACACCTTC	CATSDFSYGYTF